The 8 T cell receptor beta chains below all came from one sample that was sequenced in a study of blood T cells in healthy people across ages. Primed by a sample-barcoded 5' primer and a J-beta primer mix, a second PCR proceeded for 7 to 11 cycles. TCRdb redid the calling of the 5' RACE reads with MiXCR, one entry per CDR3 protein. The table shows about 1.6 million distinct CDR3 sequences, with about 31% occurring only once. The sample consisted of blood. These receptors originate from a woman aged 30 to 39 in good health.

The chain uses TRBV5-1 and TRBJ2-3, with D unresolved. V was shortened by 2 bases and J by 5 bases, with 15 bases between the two germline ends. The CDR3 is 15 residues long. CDR1 and CDR2 from the germline V gene are SGHRS and YFSETQ. Here the CDR3 reads CASSFTQDLRDTQYF. In DNA, the CDR3 is TGCGCCAGCAGCTTCACGCAAGACTTGAGAGATACGCAGTATTTT.

J is TRBJ1-2 and V is TRBV6-1, with TRBD1 matching 8 bases. With 1 base clipped from V and 5 bases from J, the junction kept 12 bases outside the gene matches. This CDR3 contains 17 residues. Germline values: CDR1 MNHNS, CDR2 SASEGT. The CDR3 DNA reads TGTGCCAGCAGTGAAGGACAGGGGAGGAGGGGAATTTATGGCTACACCTTC. The encoded protein is CASSEGQGRRGIYGYTF.

In this sample, this clonotype turned up once. The missing conserved phenylalanine or tryptophan at the end of this CDR3 makes a read error likely. This chain links TRBV12-3 or TRBV12-4 with TRBJ1-1; 9 bases are a match to TRBD1. The CDR3 length is 14 residues. V lost 7 bases and J lost 2; bases outside the gene matches: 5. DNA for the CDR3: TGTGCCAGCACCTGGGACAGGGATAACACTGAAGCTTTCTCT. Its translation: CASTWDRDNTEAFS.

The chain employs TRBV20-1 and TRBJ2-3; 8 bases line up with TRBD1. The CDR3 covers 15 residues. The V gene end was trimmed by 0 bases and the J gene end by 3 bases; junction bases not matched to a gene: 5. CDR1 and CDR2 from the germline V gene are DFQATT and SNEGSKA (reference sequence). CDR3 in DNA: TGCAGTGCTAGAGATACCAGGGGGCAGACAGATACGCAGTATTTT. Residues: CSARDTRGQTDTQYF.

A word on this clonotype: A much larger clonotype is one base distant, so this may be a read error. V gene TRBV7-9 combines with J gene TRBJ2-1, with a weak D call TRBD2 (6 bases). CDR1 SEHNR and CDR2 FQNEAQ come from the germline V gene (reference sequence). The CDR3 is 14 residues long. CDR3: CASSLLGQDYEQNF. In DNA form, the CDR3 reads TGTGCCAGCAGCTTACTGGGTCAGGACTACGAGCAGAACTTC.

The J gene is TRBJ1-5, the V gene TRBV3-1; no clear D. The V gene lost 0 bases and the J gene lost 3 bases, with 9 bases spanning the gap. The CDR3 spans 15 residues. In germline, CDR1 is LGHDT, CDR2 YNNKEL (reference sequence). This CDR3 reads CASSQDGGVNQPQHF. DNA for the CDR3: TGTGCCAGCAGCCAAGATGGCGGGGTCAATCAGCCCCAGCATTTT.

The J gene is TRBJ1-2, the V gene TRBV7-6; the match to TRBD1 covers 7 bases. The CDR3 loop spans 16 amino acids. Germline V gene sequence: CDR1 SGHVS, CDR2 FNYEAQ. J was trimmed by 4 bases and V by 1 base; bases with no gene match: 9. The CDR3 DNA sequence: TGTGCCAGCAGCTTAGTAGCAGGGGGTCAGAGCTATGGCTACACCTTC. Translated, it gives CASSLVAGGQSYGYTF.

This chain connects TRBV5-1 to TRBJ2-7; TRBD2 agrees at 8 bases. V was pared by 0 bases and J by 7 bases, with 18 bases of the junction left unmatched. CDR1 and CDR2 from the germline V gene are SGHRS and YFSETQ. The CDR3 runs 18 residues. The CDR3 nucleotides read TGCGCCAGCAGCTTGGCGGTTGGGGCAGCGGGGGCCCGTGGTGAGCAGTACTTC. Its translation is CASSLAVGAAGARGEQYF.